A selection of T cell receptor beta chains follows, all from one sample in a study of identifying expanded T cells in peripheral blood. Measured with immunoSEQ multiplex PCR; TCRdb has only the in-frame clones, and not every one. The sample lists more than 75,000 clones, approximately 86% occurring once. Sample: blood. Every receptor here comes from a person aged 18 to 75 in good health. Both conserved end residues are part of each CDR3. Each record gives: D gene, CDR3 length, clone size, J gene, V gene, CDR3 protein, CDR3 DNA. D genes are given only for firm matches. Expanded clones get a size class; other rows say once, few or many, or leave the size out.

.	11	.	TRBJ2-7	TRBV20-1	CSASKNYEQYF	TGCAGTGCCTCAAAAAACTACGAGCAGTACTTC
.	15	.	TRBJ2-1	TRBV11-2	CASSLAAGFYNEQFF	TGTGCCAGCAGCTTAGCGGCCGGGTTCTACAATGAGCAGTTCTTC
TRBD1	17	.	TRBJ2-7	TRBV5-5	CASRPGTGGSVGYEQYF	TGTGCCAGCCGGCCCGGGACAGGGGGTTCCGTTGGTTACGAGCAGTACTTC
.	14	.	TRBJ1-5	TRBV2	CASSGLHSNQPQHF	TGTGCCAGCAGTGGTTTGCATAGCAATCAGCCCCAGCATTTT
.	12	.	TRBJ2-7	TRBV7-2	CASSLLRYEQYF	TGTGCCAGCAGCTTACTGCGCTACGAGCAGTACTTC
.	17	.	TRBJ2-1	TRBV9	CASSVGGGSFGNNEQFF	TGTGCCAGCAGCGTAGGTGGAGGGAGTTTTGGGAACAATGAGCAGTTCTTC
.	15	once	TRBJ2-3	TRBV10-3	CAATPGRARTDTQYF	TGTGCCGCGACACCTGGAAGGGCCCGCACAGATACGCAGTATTTT
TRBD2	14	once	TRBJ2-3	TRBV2	CASSGLAGTDTQYF	TGTGCCAGCAGTGGACTAGCGGGCACAGATACGCAGTATTTT
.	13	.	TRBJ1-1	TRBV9	CASSGPLNTEAFF	TGTGCCAGCAGCGGGCCGTTGAACACTGAAGCTTTCTTT
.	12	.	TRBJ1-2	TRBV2	CASTDGGRGYTF	TGTGCCAGCACGGACGGAGGGCGAGGCTACACCTTC
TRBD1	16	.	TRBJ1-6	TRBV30	CAWMFPSGGTNSPLHF	TGTGCCTGGATGTTCCCCTCAGGGGGAACTAATTCACCCCTCCACTTT
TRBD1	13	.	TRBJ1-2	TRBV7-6	CASSQGDPYGYTF	TGTGCCAGCAGCCAGGGGGACCCCTATGGCTACACCTTC
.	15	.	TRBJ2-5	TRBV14	CASSGGQTHFGTQYF	TGTGCCAGCAGCGGAGGACAGACCCATTTCGGGACCCAGTACTTC
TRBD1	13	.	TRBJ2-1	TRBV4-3	CASSQLTGNEQFF	TGCGCCAGCAGCCAACTGACAGGGAATGAGCAGTTCTTC
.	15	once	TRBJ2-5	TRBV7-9	CASSLLRDNKETQYF	TGTGCCAGCAGCTTACTCCGGGACAATAAAGAGACCCAGTACTTC
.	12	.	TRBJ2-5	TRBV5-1	CASSFSELPQYF	TGCGCCAGCAGCTTTAGCGAGCTGCCCCAGTACTTC
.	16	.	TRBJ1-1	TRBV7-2	CASSLGGRGMNTEAFF	TGTGCCAGCAGCTTAGGGGGTCGTGGGATGAACACTGAAGCTTTCTTT
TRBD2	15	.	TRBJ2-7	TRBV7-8	CASSFASGGSYEQYF	TGTGCCAGCAGCTTTGCTAGCGGGGGGAGCTACGAGCAGTACTTC
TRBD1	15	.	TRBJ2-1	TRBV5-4	CASSTEGDSYNEQFF	TGTGCCAGCAGCACCGAGGGGGACAGCTACAATGAGCAGTTCTTC
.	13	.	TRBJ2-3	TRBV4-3	CASSQSEGNTQYF	TGCGCCAGCAGCCAGTCGGAGGGGAATACGCAGTATTTT
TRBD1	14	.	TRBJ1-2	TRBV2	CASSDQGTAYGYTF	TGTGCCAGCAGTGATCAGGGGACAGCCTATGGCTACACCTTC
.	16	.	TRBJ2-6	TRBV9	CASSEGQTSGANVLTF	TGTGCCAGCAGCGAAGGACAGACCTCTGGGGCCAACGTCCTGACTTTC
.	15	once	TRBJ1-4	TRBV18	CASSPKADIGEKLFF	TGTGCCAGCTCACCAAAAGCGGATATTGGGGAAAAACTGTTTTTT
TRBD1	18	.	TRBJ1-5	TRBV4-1	CASSHQAGTGYSNQPQHF	TGCGCCAGCAGCCACCAAGCCGGGACAGGATATAGCAATCAGCCCCAGCATTTT
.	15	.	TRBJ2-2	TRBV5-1	CASSLGREGTGELFF	TGCGCCAGCAGCTTGGGCAGGGAAGGCACCGGGGAGCTGTTTTTT
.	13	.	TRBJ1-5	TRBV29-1	CSVQATSNQPQHF	TGCAGCGTACAGGCGACGAGCAATCAGCCCCAGCATTTT
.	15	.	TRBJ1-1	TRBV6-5	CASSSWRGANTEAFF	TGTGCCAGCAGTAGCTGGAGGGGCGCGAACACTGAAGCTTTCTTT
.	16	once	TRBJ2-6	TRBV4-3	CASSQVGYSGANVLTF	TGCGCCAGCAGCCAGGTGGGGTACTCTGGGGCCAACGTCCTGACTTTC
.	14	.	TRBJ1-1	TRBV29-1	CSVEDPGVDTEAFF	TGCAGCGTTGAAGATCCAGGGGTGGACACTGAAGCTTTCTTT
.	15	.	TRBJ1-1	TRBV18	CASSPYKDSNTEAFF	TGTGCCAGCTCACCATACAAGGATTCTAACACTGAAGCTTTCTTT